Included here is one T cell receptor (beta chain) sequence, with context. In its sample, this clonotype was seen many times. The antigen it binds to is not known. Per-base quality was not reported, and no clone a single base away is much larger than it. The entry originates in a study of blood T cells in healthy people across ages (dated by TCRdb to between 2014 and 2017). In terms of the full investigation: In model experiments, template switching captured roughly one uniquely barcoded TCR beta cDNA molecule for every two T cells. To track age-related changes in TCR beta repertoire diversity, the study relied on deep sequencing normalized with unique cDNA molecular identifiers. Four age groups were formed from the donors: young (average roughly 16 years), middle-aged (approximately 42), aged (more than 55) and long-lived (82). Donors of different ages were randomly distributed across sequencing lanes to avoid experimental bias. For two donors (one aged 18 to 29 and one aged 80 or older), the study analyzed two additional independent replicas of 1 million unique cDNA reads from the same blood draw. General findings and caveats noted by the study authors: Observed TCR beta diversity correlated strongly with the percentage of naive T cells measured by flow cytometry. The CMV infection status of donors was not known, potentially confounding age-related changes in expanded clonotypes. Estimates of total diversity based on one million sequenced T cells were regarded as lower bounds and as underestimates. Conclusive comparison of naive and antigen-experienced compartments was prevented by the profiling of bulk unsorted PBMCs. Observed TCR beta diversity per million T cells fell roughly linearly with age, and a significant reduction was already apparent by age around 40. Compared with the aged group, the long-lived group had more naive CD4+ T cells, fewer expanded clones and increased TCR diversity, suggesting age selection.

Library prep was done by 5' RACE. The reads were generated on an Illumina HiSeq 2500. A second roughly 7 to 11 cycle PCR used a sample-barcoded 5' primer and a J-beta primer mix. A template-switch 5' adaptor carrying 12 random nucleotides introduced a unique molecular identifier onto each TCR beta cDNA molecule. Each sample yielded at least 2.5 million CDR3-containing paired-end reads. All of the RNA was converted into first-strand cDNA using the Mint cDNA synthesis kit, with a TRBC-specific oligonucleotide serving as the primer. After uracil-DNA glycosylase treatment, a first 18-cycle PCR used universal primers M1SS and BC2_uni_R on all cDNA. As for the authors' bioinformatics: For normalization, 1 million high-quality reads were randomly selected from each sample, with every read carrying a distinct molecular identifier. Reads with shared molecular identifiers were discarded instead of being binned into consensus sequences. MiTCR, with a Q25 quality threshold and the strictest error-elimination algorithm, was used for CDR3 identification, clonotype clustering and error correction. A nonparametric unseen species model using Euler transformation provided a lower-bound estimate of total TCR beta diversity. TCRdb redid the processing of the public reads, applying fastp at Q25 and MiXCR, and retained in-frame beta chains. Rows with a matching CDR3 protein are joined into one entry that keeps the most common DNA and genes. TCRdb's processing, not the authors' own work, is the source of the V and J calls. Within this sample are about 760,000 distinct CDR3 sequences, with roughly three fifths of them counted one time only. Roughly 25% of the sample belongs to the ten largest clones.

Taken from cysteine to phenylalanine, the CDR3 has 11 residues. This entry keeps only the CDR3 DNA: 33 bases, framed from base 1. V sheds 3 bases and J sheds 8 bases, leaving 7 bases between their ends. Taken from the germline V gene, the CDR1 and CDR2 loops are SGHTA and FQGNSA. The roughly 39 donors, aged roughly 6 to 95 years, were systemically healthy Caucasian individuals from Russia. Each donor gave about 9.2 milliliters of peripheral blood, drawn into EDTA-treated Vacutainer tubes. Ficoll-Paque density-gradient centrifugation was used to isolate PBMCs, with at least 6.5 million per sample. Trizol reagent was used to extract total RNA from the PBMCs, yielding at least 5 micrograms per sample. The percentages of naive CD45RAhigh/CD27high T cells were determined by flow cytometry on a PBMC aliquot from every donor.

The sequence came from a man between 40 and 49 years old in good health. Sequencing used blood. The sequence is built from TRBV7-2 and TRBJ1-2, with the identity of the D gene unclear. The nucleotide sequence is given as TGTGCCAGCAGCTTCGGGTCCGGCTACACCTTC. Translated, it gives CASSFGSGYTF.